This T cell receptor beta chain was identified during a study of early T cells in non-severe SARS-CoV-2 infection. The wider study: Whole-blood bulk RNA, unsorted, was sequenced, and chains were unpaired. Study results and limitations: Matches to VDJdb favored anti-spike CD8 responses and missed private and CD4 specificities.

Attachment of unique molecular identifiers was made to individual cDNA molecules. One entry per CDR3 protein, called by TCRdb with MiXCR from the 5' RACE reads. The sample has 95,000 to 150,000 distinct CDR3 sequences, under 15% seen once. As regards this clonotype: Its target is not known.

The length of the CDR3 is 16 residues. Germline V gene data show CDR1 as SGHTA and CDR2 as FQGNSA. Trimming removed 1 base from V and 5 bases from J; junction bases left unmatched: 11. The V gene is TRBV7-2, the J gene TRBJ2-7; 7 nucleotides match TRBD2. This receptor was identified in an adult who was a healthcare worker with PCR-confirmed SARS-CoV-2 infection or an uninfected control (not recorded which). Sequenced input: whole blood. The CDR3 sequence is CASSLGLARPYDEQYF. For the CDR3, the DNA is TGTGCCAGCAGCTTAGGACTAGCCCGCCCCTACGACGAGCAGTACTTC.